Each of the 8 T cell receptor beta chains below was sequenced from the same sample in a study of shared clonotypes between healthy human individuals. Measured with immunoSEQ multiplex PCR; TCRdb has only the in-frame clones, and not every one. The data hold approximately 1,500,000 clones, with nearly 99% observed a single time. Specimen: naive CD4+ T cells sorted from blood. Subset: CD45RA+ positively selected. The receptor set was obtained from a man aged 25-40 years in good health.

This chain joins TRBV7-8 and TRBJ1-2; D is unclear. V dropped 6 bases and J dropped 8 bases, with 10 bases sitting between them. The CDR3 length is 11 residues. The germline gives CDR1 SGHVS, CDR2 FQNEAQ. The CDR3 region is CASSTDGGYTF. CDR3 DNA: TGTGCCAGCAGTACGGACGGCGGCTACACCTTC.

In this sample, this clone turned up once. This chain's CDR3 is CASILSPGLGTEAFF. As DNA, the CDR3 is TGTGCCAGCATACTCTCCCCGGGCTTGGGTACTGAAGCTTTCTTT. The chain employs TRBV2 and TRBJ1-1; no clear D gene. Trimming shortened V by 7 bases and J by 5 bases, and 20 bases separated the two germline ends. This CDR3 has 15 amino acids. Per the germline V gene, CDR1 is SNHLY and CDR2 is FYNNEI. The variable domain in full, with the rest retrieved from reference TRBV2 and TRBJ1-1, is EPEVTQTPSHQVTQMGQEVILRCVPISNHLYFYWYRQILGQKVEFLVSFYNNEISEKSEIFDDQFSVERPDGSNFTLKIRSTKLEDSAMYFCASILSPGLGTEAFFGQGTRLTVV.

The CDR3: CASSIRLAPTTDTQYF. The CDR3, as DNA: TGCGCCAGCAGCATTAGACTAGCCCCCACCACAGATACGCAGTATTTT. The chain couples TRBV5-1 to TRBJ2-3; 7 bases agree with TRBD2. The V and J ends lost 4 bases and 2 bases, in that order; junction bases with no gene match: 10. CDR1 is SGHRS, CDR2 YFSETQ, per germline. This CDR3 has 16 residues.

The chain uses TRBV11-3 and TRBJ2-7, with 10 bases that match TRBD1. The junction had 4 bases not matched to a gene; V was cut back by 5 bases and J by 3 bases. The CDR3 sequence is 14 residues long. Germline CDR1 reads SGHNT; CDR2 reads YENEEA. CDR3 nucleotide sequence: TGTGCCAGCAGCACAGGGGACAGGGGCTACGAGCAGTACTTC. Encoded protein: CASSTGDRGYEQYF.

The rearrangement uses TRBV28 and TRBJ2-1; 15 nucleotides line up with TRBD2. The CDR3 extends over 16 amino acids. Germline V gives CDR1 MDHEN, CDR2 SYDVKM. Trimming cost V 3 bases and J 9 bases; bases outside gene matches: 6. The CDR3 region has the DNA TGTGCCAGCAGTTTCCCGGGACTAGCGGGAGGAGGTGAGCAGTTCTTC. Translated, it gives CASSFPGLAGGGEQFF. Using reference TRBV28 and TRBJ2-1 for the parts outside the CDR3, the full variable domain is DVKVTQSSRYLVKRTGEKVFLECVQDMDHENMFWYRQDPGLGLRLIYFSYDVKMKEKGDIPEGYSVSREKKERFSLILESASTNQTSMYLCASSFPGLAGGGEQFFGPGTRLTVL.

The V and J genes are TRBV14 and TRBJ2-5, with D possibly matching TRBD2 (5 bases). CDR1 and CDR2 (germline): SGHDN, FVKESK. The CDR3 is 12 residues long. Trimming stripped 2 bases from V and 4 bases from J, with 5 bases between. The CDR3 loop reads CASSQRGETQYF. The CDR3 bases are TGTGCCAGCAGCCAACGGGGAGAGACCCAGTACTTC.

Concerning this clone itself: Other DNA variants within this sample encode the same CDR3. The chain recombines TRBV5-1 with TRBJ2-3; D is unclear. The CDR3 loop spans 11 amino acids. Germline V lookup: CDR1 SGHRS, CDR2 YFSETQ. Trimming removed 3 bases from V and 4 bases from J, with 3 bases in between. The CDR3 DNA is TGCGCCAGCAGCTCCGCAGATACGCAGTATTTT. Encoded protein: CASSSADTQYF.

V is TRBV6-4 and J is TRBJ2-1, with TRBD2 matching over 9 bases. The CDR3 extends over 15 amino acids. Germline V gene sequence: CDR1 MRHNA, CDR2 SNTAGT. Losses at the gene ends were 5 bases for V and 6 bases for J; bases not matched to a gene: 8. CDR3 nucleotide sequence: TGTGCCAGCAGTCCTATGATTAGCGGGAGCAATGAGCAGTTCTTC. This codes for CASSPMISGSNEQFF.